The T cell receptor (beta chain) described here comes from a study of blood T cell repertoires in COVID-19 (dated by TCRdb to 2020 to 2021). Turning to the overall study: Samples from collaborators originated in the United States, Italy and Spain and spanned both the acute and convalescent phases of COVID-19. The prospective study material was composed of cDNA or gDNA derived from T cells, B-cell-depleted T cells, or PBMCs. Subjects who had been exposed to COVID-19, were actively infected with it, or had recovered from it provided the deeply sampled blood TCRbeta repertoires that made up the dataset. The repertoires were made available in a free public database intended to serve as a resource for research on the immune response to SARS-CoV-2. Samples were obtained from the ongoing ImmuneRACE study (first 160 participants) and from 1,254 subjects provided by 6 global collaborators. Sample metadata almost always included a de-identified subject ID, COVID-19 status, age in years and sex. Where HLA class I and class II types were available, the types were taken from metadata supplied by the sample provider, not from assay-based typing.

The germline V gene (reference sequence) provides CDR1 SEHNR and CDR2 FQNEAQ. The CDR3 goes from the cysteine to the phenylalanine over 18 residues. The entry retains the CDR3 DNA only, 54 bases that are in frame from base 1. Trimming leaves V shorter by 3 bases and J shorter by 2 bases, with the junction holding 7 bases beyond the gene matches. Broad study findings and their caveats: The amount of clinical and demographic metadata varied by source and participant and was provided uncurated.

The collaborating institutions used their own protocols to collect whole blood in K2EDTA tubes. For TCRbeta analysis, collaborator samples were shipped as frozen whole blood, as isolated PBMCs, or as DNA extracted from either sample type. TCRbeta CDR3 regions were amplified from genomic DNA by means of the immunoSEQ Assay, a bias-controlled multiplex PCR. As for the authors' bioinformatics: Within the assay, amplification of reference gene primers was used to estimate how many nucleated cells each sample contained. To quantify the absolute abundance of each unique TCRbeta CDR3 rearrangement, sequence reads were collapsed and filtered. Productive Simpson clonality was computed per sample as the square root of Simpson's diversity index over productive rearrangements. This is the immuneACCESS table as TCRdb keeps it, with only in-frame sequences that have V and J called. A part of the clones is gone; compared with another copy, unresolved V genes explain less than half, and the rest is unexplained. V and J calls and clone size are as listed in that table; D and trimming were resolved from the DNA. For this sample there are tens of thousands of clones; more than 75% appear just once. The ten largest make up roughly 13% of the sample.

Notes on this clone: No cognate antigen has been identified for it. No clone much larger than this one lies a single base away; base qualities are absent.

The rearrangement joined TRBV7-9 to TRBJ2-1; 13 middle bases align to TRBD2. This sequence was found in a woman of 80 years or more with acute or convalescent COVID-19. Sequenced input: peripheral blood. The CDR3: CASSFTSGRVVTYNEQFF. The DNA is as follows: TGTGCCAGCAGCTTCACTAGCGGGAGGGTTGTCACCTACAATGAGCAGTTCTTC. The CDR3 plus the reference TRBV7-9 and TRBJ2-1 genes for the other parts give the full variable domain: DTGVSQNPRHKITKRGQNVTFRCDPISEHNRLYWYRQTLGQGPEFLTYFQNEAQLEKSRLLSDRFSAERPKGSFSTLEIQRTEQGDSAMYLCASSFTSGRVVTYNEQFFGPGTRLTVL.